This passage covers 25 T cell receptor beta chains from one sample sequenced in a study of PD-1 blockade in classical Hodgkin lymphoma. All trial patients relapsed after autologous stem cell transplantation. Libraries were prepared by immunoSEQ multiplex PCR; TCRdb keeps only in-frame clonotypes and omits some of them. The sample holds about 98,000 clones; roughly 81% are singletons and the top ten take 16%. The sample was peripheral blood mononuclear cells (PBMCs), taken before the second cycle of nivolumab. These receptors were obtained from a human donor with classical Hodgkin lymphoma.

The chain is built from TRBV7-2 and TRBJ2-3, with D maybe TRBD1 (6 bases). Germline V gene sequence: CDR1 SGHTA, CDR2 FQGNSA. Trimming took 5 bases from V and 5 from J, leaving 14 bases between them. The CDR3 has 14 amino acids. CDR3 loop: CASSLDIRGDTQYF. The CDR3 DNA follows: TGTGCCAGCAGCCTGGACATCAGGGGAGATACGCAGTATTTT.

The V gene is TRBV11-2, the J gene TRBJ2-7; D call uncertain. The V end was cut by 6 bases, the J end by 2 bases, with 11 bases between. Germline V gene sequence: CDR1 SGHAT, CDR2 FQNNGV. This CDR3 spans 13 amino acids. The CDR3 nucleotides read TGTGCCAGCAGACCCCCTGGTCCCTACGAGCAGTACTTC. Translated: CASRPPGPYEQYF.

The CDR3 nucleotides read TGTGCCAGCAGTTTGGGCAGGGAATATCAGCCCCAGCATTTT. Its protein is CASSLGREYQPQHF. V gene TRBV28 combines with J gene TRBJ1-5; a weak D match, TRBD1 (5 bases). The V end lost 3 bases, the J end lost 5 bases, and 11 bases lay between the germline ends. Germline V gene data show CDR1 as MDHEN and CDR2 as SYDVKM. This CDR3 spans 14 amino acids.

In DNA form, the CDR3 reads TGTGCCTTGACACCTAGCGGGACCCTTGAGACCCAGTACTTC. Protein sequence: CALTPSGTLETQYF. The V call is TRBV30, the J call TRBJ2-5, with 9 bases aligning to TRBD2. V was clipped by 7 bases and J by 5 bases; unmatched bases: 11. Per germline, CDR1 GTSNPN and CDR2 SVGIG (reference sequence). The CDR3 runs to 14 residues.

This chain uses TRBV6-5 with TRBJ2-7; tentative D call: TRBD2 (6 bases). V was clipped by 2 bases and J by 2 bases, with 13 bases between them. Germline values: CDR1 MNHEY, CDR2 SVGAGI. This CDR3 is built from 15 residues. The CDR3 DNA sequence: TGTGCCAGCAGTTACAAGGCTAGCGCGACCTACGAGCAGTACTTC. Protein: CASSYKASATYEQYF.

The genes are TRBV27 and TRBJ2-4; D is uncertain. V was clipped by 4 bases and J by 6 bases, with 7 bases between them. The length of the CDR3 is 12 residues. Germline-derived CDR1 and CDR2 are MNHEY and SMNVEV (reference sequence). The CDR3 is CASSSSPNIQYF. The CDR3 DNA reads TGTGCCAGCAGTTCCTCTCCAAACATTCAGTACTTC.

The V call is TRBV28, the J call TRBJ2-7; 7 bases map to TRBD2. The V segment lost 5 bases and the J segment 7 bases; nucleotides outside the gene matches: 11. Germline-derived CDR1 and CDR2 are MDHEN and SYDVKM. The CDR3 spans 14 residues. The CDR3 nucleotides read TGTGCCAGCAGTCGCGGGGGTCTGGGTTGGGAGCAGTACTTC. This gives the protein CASSRGGLGWEQYF.

This chain connects TRBV14 to TRBJ2-7, with unresolved D. The CDR3 spans 14 residues. Trimming pared 5 bases from V and 7 bases from J, leaving 18 bases between. CDR1 is SGHDN, CDR2 FVKESK, per germline. The CDR3 DNA reads TGTGCCAGCAGCATTTTACGAGAGATGGGTGAGCAGTACTTC. Translation: CASSILREMGEQYF.

This clone was picked up one time. The V call is TRBV30, the J call TRBJ2-3; tentative D call: TRBD1 (6 bases). Germline V gives CDR1 GTSNPN, CDR2 SVGIG (reference sequence). The CDR3 loop spans 13 amino acids. Trimming removed 0 bases at V and 4 bases at J, with 8 bases between. The CDR3 region has the DNA TGTGCCTGGAGTGTTCAGGGGTCAGATACGCAGTATTTT. Its translation: CAWSVQGSDTQYF. The whole variable domain, remainder taken from reference TRBV30 and TRBJ2-3, is SQTIHQWPATLVQPVGSPLSLECTVEGTSNPNLYWYRQAAGRGLQLLFYSVGIGQISSEVPQNLSASRPQDRQFILSSKKLLLSDSGFYLCAWSVQGSDTQYFGPGTRLTVL.

V and J are TRBV5-4 and TRBJ1-1, with 9 bases aligning to TRBD1. Unmatched junction bases numbered 5, after V lost 2 bases and J lost 3 bases. CDR3 length: 15 residues. CDR1 SGHNT and CDR2 YYREEE come from the germline V gene (reference sequence). CDR3 region: CASSLRTGEYTEAFF. DNA for the CDR3: TGTGCCAGCAGCTTAAGGACAGGGGAATACACTGAAGCTTTCTTT.

The V gene is TRBV4-1, the J gene TRBJ1-2; no definite D call. The CDR3 length is 16 residues. The V end lost 0 bases, the J end lost 0 bases, and 11 bases lay between the germline ends. Germline V lookup: CDR1 MGHRA, CDR2 YSYEKL. The CDR3 region has the DNA TGCGCCAGCAGCCAAGAGGCAGGCAAAGCTAACTATGGCTACACCTTC. Amino acid sequence: CASSQEAGKANYGYTF.

This chain links TRBV10-3 with TRBJ2-3, with TRBD2 matching over 8 bases. CDR1 ENHRY and CDR2 SYGVKD come from the germline V gene. The CDR3 has 16 amino acids. V was clipped by 4 bases and J by 1 base; unmatched bases: 7. DNA of the CDR3: TGTGCCATCAGTGGGACAATAGCGGGACGCACAGATACGCAGTATTTT. Its translation is CAISGTIAGRTDTQYF.

The V call is TRBV19, the J call TRBJ1-4; no clear D gene. Germline loops: CDR1 LNHDA, CDR2 SQIVND (reference sequence). Trimming removed 5 bases from V and 5 bases from J, with 15 bases in between. The CDR3 has 15 residues. Written as DNA, the CDR3 is TGTGCCAGTAGTCCTCAGGCGTTATCAAATGAAAAACTGTTTTTT. Encoded protein: CASSPQALSNEKLFF.

V and J are TRBV15 and TRBJ2-2; 8 nucleotides agree with TRBD1. V was pared by 1 base and J by 8 bases, with 9 bases of the junction left unmatched. CDR3 length equals 16 residues. Germline V gene data show CDR1 as LNHNV and CDR2 as YYDKDF (reference sequence). In nucleotides, the CDR3 is TGTGCCACCAGCAGAGGGGGACAGGCGAACGTTGGGGAGCTGTTTTTT. It yields the protein CATSRGGQANVGELFF.

The chain has TRBV4-1 and TRBJ2-4; TRBD2 agrees at 7 bases. With V trimmed by 4 bases and J by 3 bases, 12 bases remained unmatched. This CDR3 is 17 amino acids long. Looked up from germline, CDR1 is MGHRA and CDR2 is YSYEKL. This chain's CDR3 is CASSLLLGRGGKNIQYF. The CDR3 DNA sequence: TGCGCCAGCAGCCTCCTTTTGGGGAGGGGAGGCAAAAACATTCAGTACTTC.

This chain connects TRBV4-1 to TRBJ2-7; no clear D gene. In germline, CDR1 is MGHRA, CDR2 YSYEKL. The CDR3 has 15 amino acids. The V gene lost 9 bases and the J gene lost 0 bases, with 18 bases spanning the gap. The CDR3 coding sequence is TGCGCCAGTCAAGGTCAGGTTGGGGTCTCCTACGAGCAGTACTTC. Translation gives CASQGQVGVSYEQYF.

V gene TRBV10-3 combines with J gene TRBJ1-2; D unclear. Trimming pared 2 bases from V and 4 bases from J, leaving 8 bases between. The CDR3 has 13 amino acids. Per the germline V gene, CDR1 is ENHRY and CDR2 is SYGVKD. The CDR3, as DNA: TGTGCCATCAGTGAGGCGGGGTCCTATGGCTACACCTTC. As protein: CAISEAGSYGYTF.

This chain connects TRBV5-4 to TRBJ2-7; 9 nucleotides agree with TRBD2. The CDR3 is 15 amino acids. The V gene's germline CDR1 is SGHNT and CDR2 YYREEE (reference sequence). Trimming at V came to 2 bases and at J to 5 bases, leaving 8 bases not matched to a gene. The CDR3 nucleotides are TGTGCCAGCAGCTTCCCCGGGACTAGCAACAACGAGCAGTACTTC. This translates into CASSFPGTSNNEQYF.

The chain couples TRBV9 to TRBJ2-2; 7 positions match TRBD2. CDR3 size: 16 residues. Germline V gives CDR1 SGDLS, CDR2 YYNGEE. Unmatched junction bases numbered 3, after V lost 1 base and J lost 0 bases. This chain's CDR3 is CASSVSGGTNTGELFF. CDR3 bases: TGTGCCAGCAGCGTATCCGGGGGGACGAACACCGGGGAGCTGTTTTTT. The variable domain in full, completed from reference TRBV9 and TRBJ2-2, reads DSGVTQTPKHLITATGQRVTLRCSPRSGDLSVYWYQQSLDQGLQFLIQYYNGEERAKGNILERFSAQQFPDLHSELNLSSLELGDSALYFCASSVSGGTNTGELFFGEGSRLTVL.

This clone has only a few counts. The rearrangement joins TRBV28 to TRBJ2-2, with a tentative D call TRBD2 (6 bases). V was clipped by 6 bases and J by 6 bases, with 23 bases between them. The CDR3 totals 17 residues. CDR1 and CDR2 (germline): MDHEN, SYDVKM. CDR3 residues: CASSPTWSGGEAGELFF. The DNA for the CDR3 is TGTGCCAGCAGCCCAACATGGTCGGGTGGGGAGGCCGGGGAGCTGTTTTTT.

The rearrangement links TRBV19 to TRBJ2-1, with 8 bases matching TRBD2. This CDR3 contains 14 residues. The V gene end was trimmed by 4 bases and the J gene end by 4 bases; junction bases not matched to a gene: 3. Germline V gene data show CDR1 as LNHDA and CDR2 as SQIVND (reference sequence). CDR3 residues: CASSKRETYNEQFF. In DNA, the CDR3 is TGTGCCAGTAGTAAGCGGGAGACGTACAATGAGCAGTTCTTC.

The V call is TRBV4-2, the J call TRBJ2-6; 9 bases are shared with TRBD1. The V segment lost 3 bases and the J segment 4 bases; nucleotides outside the gene matches: 7. The CDR3 has 17 amino acids. Germline V CDR1 and CDR2: LGHNA, YNFKEQ. The CDR3 DNA reads TGTGCCAGCAGCCATGCAACAGGGGGCACCGGGGCCAACGTCCTGACTTTC. Its translation: CASSHATGGTGANVLTF.

The chain links TRBV10-3 to TRBJ1-2; weak D call: TRBD1 (6 bases). V was shortened by 6 bases and J by 7 bases, with 21 bases between the two germline ends. The CDR3 consists of 15 residues. Germline CDR1 is ENHRY and CDR2 is SYGVKD. CDR3 sequence reads: CAIRDQNRVLVGYTF. CDR3 in DNA: TGTGCCATCAGGGATCAAAACAGGGTTTTAGTTGGCTACACCTTC.

The J gene is TRBJ1-1, the V gene TRBV7-9, with D possibly matching TRBD1 (5 bases). Germline loops: CDR1 SEHNR, CDR2 FQNEAQ (reference sequence). This CDR3 contains 13 residues. Trimming removed 2 bases at V and 11 bases at J, with 15 bases between. The CDR3 DNA sequence: TGTGCCAGCAGCTTACTCGGGGGAGGTGAGGCTTTCTTT. Translated: CASSLLGGGEAFF.

The V gene is TRBV7-2, the J gene TRBJ2-7, with D possibly TRBD2 on 5 matching bases. CDR3 length equals 15 residues. The V and J ends lost 1 base and 2 bases respectively, with 12 bases between them. The germline CDR1 and CDR2 sequences are SGHTA and FQGNSA. CDR3 coding DNA: TGTGCCAGCAGCTTAGTGGGAGCGGCTACCTACGAGCAGTACTTC. Protein product: CASSLVGAATYEQYF.